Listed below are T cell receptor beta chains from one sample, sequenced in a study of shared clonotypes between healthy human individuals. The repertoire was sequenced with immunoSEQ multiplex PCR; TCRdb's copy has only in-frame clones and lacks some. The sample yields over a million clones, roughly 95% seen once. Material: naive CD4+ T cells sorted from blood. These receptors were collected from a man aged 30 to 39 in good health. Each CDR3 is given with its conserved first and last residue. The D gene is left open where the match is weak. For some rows the clone size is stated as once, few or many, or as a class when expanded; others skip it.

V gene: TRBV9
clone size: NA
D gene: TRBD1
J gene: TRBJ2-2
CDR3 length: 17
CDR3 protein: CASSVLGTGGFTGELFF
CDR3 DNA: TGTGCCAGCAGCGTTTTAGGGACAGGGGGTTTCACCGGGGAGCTGTTTTTT

V gene: TRBV25-1
clone size: NA
D gene: NA
J gene: TRBJ2-7
CDR3 length: 14
CDR3 protein: CASTGASEPYEQYF
CDR3 DNA: TGTGCCAGCACTGGGGCTAGCGAACCCTACGAGCAGTACTTC

V gene: TRBV28
clone size: NA
D gene: TRBD2
J gene: TRBJ2-7
CDR3 length: 14
CDR3 protein: CASSSGGSFAEQYF
CDR3 DNA: TGTGCCAGCAGTTCTGGCGGGAGTTTCGCCGAGCAGTACTTC

V gene: TRBV11-3
clone size: NA
D gene: NA
J gene: TRBJ2-3
CDR3 length: 13
CDR3 protein: CASSTRRPGTQYF
CDR3 DNA: TGTGCCAGCAGCACTCGACGCCCTGGTACGCAGTATTTT

V gene: TRBV6-5
clone size: once
D gene: TRBD1
J gene: TRBJ1-2
CDR3 length: 13
CDR3 protein: CASRGDRGWGYTF
CDR3 DNA: TGTGCCAGCAGAGGGGACAGGGGGTGGGGCTACACCTTC

V gene: TRBV6-1
clone size: NA
D gene: NA
J gene: TRBJ2-1
CDR3 length: 12
CDR3 protein: CASRTPLSEQFF
CDR3 DNA: TGTGCCAGCAGGACGCCACTCAGTGAGCAGTTCTTC

V gene: TRBV5-4
clone size: NA
D gene: NA
J gene: TRBJ2-3
CDR3 length: 14
CDR3 protein: CASSLARGTDTQYF
CDR3 DNA: TGTGCCAGCAGCTTGGCCAGAGGGACAGATACGCAGTATTTT

V gene: TRBV30
clone size: NA
D gene: TRBD2
J gene: TRBJ2-1
CDR3 length: 15
CDR3 protein: CAWSALAGAYNEQFF
CDR3 DNA: TGTGCCTGGAGTGCACTAGCGGGAGCCTACAATGAGCAGTTCTTC

V gene: TRBV19
clone size: NA
D gene: NA
J gene: TRBJ2-2
CDR3 length: 15
CDR3 protein: CASSPPPRATGELFF
CDR3 DNA: TGTGCCAGTAGTCCACCGCCCCGGGCGACCGGGGAGCTGTTTTTT

V gene: TRBV28
clone size: NA
D gene: NA
J gene: TRBJ1-1
CDR3 length: 13
CDR3 protein: CASGRPRREEAFF
CDR3 DNA: TGTGCCAGTGGCCGCCCTAGGAGGGAAGAAGCTTTCTTT

V gene: TRBV30
clone size: once
D gene: NA
J gene: TRBJ1-5
CDR3 length: 13
CDR3 protein: CAWSVGRDQPQHF
CDR3 DNA: TGTGCCTGGAGTGTGGGCAGGGACCAGCCCCAGCATTTT

V gene: TRBV7-2
clone size: NA
D gene: NA
J gene: TRBJ2-3
CDR3 length: 14
CDR3 protein: CATRPGAPTDTQYF
CDR3 DNA: TGTGCCACTAGACCGGGAGCGCCCACAGATACGCAGTATTTT

V gene: TRBV5-5
clone size: NA
D gene: TRBD1
J gene: TRBJ1-5
CDR3 length: 14
CDR3 protein: CASSEGQGAQPQHF
CDR3 DNA: TGTGCCAGCAGCGAGGGACAGGGCGCTCAGCCCCAGCATTTT

V gene: TRBV2
clone size: few
D gene: TRBD1
J gene: TRBJ2-7
CDR3 length: 16
CDR3 protein: CASSVPPGQGSYEQYF
CDR3 DNA: TGTGCCAGCAGTGTCCCGCCGGGACAGGGATCATACGAGCAGTACTTC

V gene: TRBV28
clone size: NA
D gene: TRBD2
J gene: TRBJ2-7
CDR3 length: 16
CDR3 protein: CASSHDPGLAGGEQYF
CDR3 DNA: TGTGCCAGCAGTCATGATCCGGGACTAGCGGGAGGCGAGCAGTACTTC

V gene: TRBV2
clone size: NA
D gene: NA
J gene: TRBJ2-1
CDR3 length: 15
CDR3 protein: CASISEQISYNEQFF
CDR3 DNA: TGTGCCAGTATATCGGAACAGATAAGCTACAATGAGCAGTTCTTC

V gene: TRBV7-2
clone size: NA
D gene: NA
J gene: TRBJ1-3
CDR3 length: 15
CDR3 protein: CASSSRVLSGNTIYF
CDR3 DNA: TGTGCCAGCAGCTCCCGGGTGCTCTCTGGAAACACCATATATTTT

V gene: TRBV5-4
clone size: NA
D gene: TRBD2
J gene: TRBJ2-1
CDR3 length: 16
CDR3 protein: CASSLGDPREFNEQFF
CDR3 DNA: TGTGCCAGCAGCTTGGGGGACCCGCGGGAGTTCAATGAGCAGTTCTTC

V gene: TRBV7-8
clone size: NA
D gene: NA
J gene: TRBJ1-5
CDR3 length: 14
CDR3 protein: CASSWQGSNQPQHF
CDR3 DNA: TGTGCCAGCAGCTGGCAGGGAAGCAATCAGCCCCAGCATTTT

V gene: TRBV7-8
clone size: once
D gene: NA
J gene: TRBJ1-5
CDR3 length: 15
CDR3 protein: CASSPFDLGNQPQHF
CDR3 DNA: TGTGCCAGCAGCCCGTTCGACCTAGGGAATCAGCCCCAGCATTTT

V gene: TRBV10-3
clone size: NA
D gene: TRBD1
J gene: TRBJ2-1
CDR3 length: 15
CDR3 protein: CAISDGTGGVNEQFF
CDR3 DNA: TGTGCCATCAGTGACGGGACAGGGGGCGTGAATGAGCAGTTCTTC

V gene: TRBV5-5
clone size: NA
D gene: TRBD2
J gene: TRBJ2-1
CDR3 length: 17
CDR3 protein: CASSLEIGPSGRNEQFF
CDR3 DNA: TGTGCCAGCAGCTTGGAAATTGGCCCTAGCGGGAGAAATGAGCAGTTCTTC

V gene: TRBV28
clone size: NA
D gene: NA
J gene: TRBJ2-4
CDR3 length: 14
CDR3 protein: CASTESEAKNIQYF
CDR3 DNA: TGTGCCAGCACAGAGAGCGAAGCCAAAAACATTCAGTACTTC

V gene: TRBV27
clone size: NA
D gene: TRBD2
J gene: TRBJ2-7
CDR3 length: 16
CDR3 protein: CASSSLGLAGGYEQYF
CDR3 DNA: TGTGCCAGCAGTTCCCTAGGACTAGCGGGAGGGTACGAGCAGTACTTC

V gene: TRBV7-2
clone size: NA
D gene: NA
J gene: TRBJ2-7
CDR3 length: 13
CDR3 protein: CASSPREPYEQYF
CDR3 DNA: TGTGCCAGCAGCCCCCGGGAGCCCTACGAGCAGTACTTC

V gene: TRBV6-5
clone size: NA
D gene: NA
J gene: TRBJ2-7
CDR3 length: 15
CDR3 protein: CASSARQVGDYEQYF
CDR3 DNA: TGTGCCAGCAGCGCGAGACAGGTTGGAGACTACGAGCAGTACTTC

V gene: TRBV2
clone size: NA
D gene: NA
J gene: TRBJ1-1
CDR3 length: 15
CDR3 protein: CASSYRTGLNTEAFF
CDR3 DNA: TGTGCCAGCAGCTACCGTACAGGGTTGAACACTGAAGCTTTCTTT

V gene: TRBV2
clone size: NA
D gene: NA
J gene: TRBJ2-7
CDR3 length: 14
CDR3 protein: CASRKAGGSYEQYF
CDR3 DNA: TGTGCCAGCAGAAAGGCAGGGGGGTCCTACGAGCAGTACTTC

V gene: TRBV28
clone size: NA
D gene: TRBD1
J gene: TRBJ1-2
CDR3 length: 15
CDR3 protein: CASIAAKGGGGGYTF
CDR3 DNA: TGTGCCAGCATCGCGGCCAAAGGGGGCGGTGGGGGCTACACCTTC

V gene: TRBV7-2
clone size: NA
D gene: NA
J gene: TRBJ2-3
CDR3 length: 12
CDR3 protein: CASSPIGDTQYF
CDR3 DNA: TGTGCCAGCAGCCCGATAGGGGATACGCAGTATTTT

V gene: TRBV7-3
clone size: NA
D gene: NA
J gene: TRBJ2-2
CDR3 length: 15
CDR3 protein: CASSLGRGGTGELFF
CDR3 DNA: TGTGCCAGCAGCCTCGGGCGGGGAGGCACCGGGGAGCTGTTTTTT

V gene: TRBV7-9
clone size: NA
D gene: NA
J gene: TRBJ1-2
CDR3 length: 15
CDR3 protein: CASSLEFEAGDGYTF
CDR3 DNA: TGTGCCAGCAGCTTAGAGTTTGAGGCAGGGGATGGCTACACCTTC

V gene: TRBV29-1
clone size: NA
D gene: NA
J gene: TRBJ1-3
CDR3 length: 12
CDR3 protein: CSVEYPGNTIYF
CDR3 DNA: TGCAGCGTTGAATACCCAGGAAACACCATATATTTT

V gene: TRBV4-1
clone size: NA
D gene: NA
J gene: TRBJ2-1
CDR3 length: 14
CDR3 protein: CASSQAVAYNEQFF
CDR3 DNA: TGCGCCAGCAGCCAAGCGGTAGCGTACAATGAGCAGTTCTTC

V gene: TRBV6-1
clone size: NA
D gene: NA
J gene: TRBJ1-5
CDR3 length: 15
CDR3 protein: CASRPDLGVNQPQHF
CDR3 DNA: TGTGCCAGCAGGCCCGACTTAGGGGTCAATCAGCCCCAGCATTTT

V gene: TRBV30
clone size: NA
D gene: NA
J gene: TRBJ1-1
CDR3 length: 15
CDR3 protein: CAWSVRGAVNTEAFF
CDR3 DNA: TGTGCCTGGAGTGTGAGGGGCGCGGTGAACACTGAAGCTTTCTTT

V gene: TRBV28
clone size: NA
D gene: NA
J gene: TRBJ1-2
CDR3 length: 12
CDR3 protein: CASSFTVAGYTF
CDR3 DNA: TGTGCCAGCAGTTTCACGGTGGCTGGCTACACCTTC

V gene: TRBV5-8
clone size: NA
D gene: TRBD2
J gene: TRBJ2-5
CDR3 length: 15
CDR3 protein: CASRQTLAGGETQYF
CDR3 DNA: TGTGCCAGCAGACAGACACTAGCGGGAGGGGAGACCCAGTACTTC

V gene: TRBV6-6
clone size: NA
D gene: NA
J gene: TRBJ2-1
CDR3 length: 15
CDR3 protein: CASSDELFSYNEQFF
CDR3 DNA: TGTGCCAGCAGTGACGAACTATTCTCCTACAATGAGCAGTTCTTC

V gene: TRBV7-2
clone size: NA
D gene: TRBD1
J gene: TRBJ2-7
CDR3 length: 16
CDR3 protein: CASSPTPGQGSYEQYF
CDR3 DNA: TGTGCCAGCAGCCCGACTCCGGGACAGGGCTCCTACGAGCAGTACTTC

V gene: TRBV29-1
clone size: NA
D gene: NA
J gene: TRBJ1-5
CDR3 length: 15
CDR3 protein: CSVEDMGAKIQPQHF
CDR3 DNA: TGCAGCGTTGAAGATATGGGGGCTAAGATTCAGCCCCAGCATTTT

V gene: TRBV11-2
clone size: NA
D gene: NA
J gene: TRBJ1-4
CDR3 length: 13
CDR3 protein: CASIAQGGEKLFF
CDR3 DNA: TGTGCCAGCATTGCTCAGGGTGGTGAAAAACTGTTTTTT

V gene: TRBV11-2
clone size: NA
D gene: NA
J gene: TRBJ2-1
CDR3 length: 18
CDR3 protein: CASSTQKKNRERYNEQFF
CDR3 DNA: TGTGCCAGCAGCACGCAAAAAAAGAACCGGGAACGGTACAATGAGCAGTTCTTC

V gene: TRBV7-2
clone size: NA
D gene: NA
J gene: TRBJ2-7
CDR3 length: 14
CDR3 protein: CASSLRGTTGLQYF
CDR3 DNA: TGTGCCAGCAGCTTGCGGGGGACGACAGGACTTCAGTACTTC

V gene: TRBV5-1
clone size: once
D gene: TRBD1
J gene: TRBJ1-2
CDR3 length: 14
CDR3 protein: CASSLGTTGNGYTF
CDR3 DNA: TGCGCCAGCAGCTTGGGAACGACAGGGAACGGCTACACCTTC

V gene: TRBV18
clone size: NA
D gene: TRBD2
J gene: TRBJ2-7
CDR3 length: 14
CDR3 protein: CASSPPLAGVEQYF
CDR3 DNA: TGTGCCAGCTCACCACCCCTAGCGGGAGTCGAGCAGTACTTC

V gene: TRBV4-3
clone size: NA
D gene: NA
J gene: TRBJ1-5
CDR3 length: 15
CDR3 protein: CASSQGRGSNQPQHF
CDR3 DNA: TGCGCCAGCAGCCAAGGTCGCGGGAGCAATCAGCCCCAGCATTTT

V gene: TRBV5-4
clone size: NA
D gene: TRBD2
J gene: TRBJ2-1
CDR3 length: 15
CDR3 protein: CASSLRLADYNEQFF
CDR3 DNA: TGTGCCAGCAGCTTGCGCCTAGCGGACTACAATGAGCAGTTCTTC

V gene: TRBV7-3
clone size: NA
D gene: NA
J gene: TRBJ1-1
CDR3 length: 13
CDR3 protein: CASSTQGNTEAFF
CDR3 DNA: TGTGCCAGCAGCACACAGGGGAACACTGAAGCTTTCTTT

V gene: TRBV28
clone size: NA
D gene: TRBD1
J gene: TRBJ1-5
CDR3 length: 15
CDR3 protein: CASSLLGQGPQPQHF
CDR3 DNA: TGTGCCAGCAGTTTATTGGGACAGGGCCCCCAGCCCCAGCATTTT

V gene: TRBV5-4
clone size: NA
D gene: NA
J gene: TRBJ1-1
CDR3 length: 15
CDR3 protein: CASSSPTGQNTEAFF
CDR3 DNA: TGTGCCAGCAGCTCCCCGACAGGACAGAACACTGAAGCTTTCTTT

V gene: TRBV4-3
clone size: NA
D gene: TRBD1
J gene: TRBJ1-2
CDR3 length: 14
CDR3 protein: CASSHAGTAYGYTF
CDR3 DNA: TGCGCCAGCAGCCACGCCGGGACAGCCTATGGCTACACCTTC

V gene: TRBV18
clone size: NA
D gene: NA
J gene: TRBJ2-2
CDR3 length: 16
CDR3 protein: CASSLLGQAYTGELFF
CDR3 DNA: TGTGCCAGCTCACTGCTCGGACAAGCCTACACCGGGGAGCTGTTTTTT

V gene: TRBV5-4
clone size: NA
D gene: NA
J gene: TRBJ2-2
CDR3 length: 13
CDR3 protein: CASSLRGAGELFF
CDR3 DNA: TGTGCCAGCAGCTTAAGGGGGGCCGGGGAGCTGTTTTTT

V gene: TRBV27
clone size: NA
D gene: NA
J gene: TRBJ2-7
CDR3 length: 14
CDR3 protein: CASSPFGDKPEQYF
CDR3 DNA: TGTGCCAGCAGCCCCTTTGGGGACAAGCCTGAGCAGTACTTC

V gene: TRBV5-1
clone size: NA
D gene: NA
J gene: TRBJ1-3
CDR3 length: 16
CDR3 protein: CASSLVAQSDGNTIYF
CDR3 DNA: TGCGCCAGCAGCTTGGTTGCACAGTCTGATGGAAACACCATATATTTT

V gene: TRBV15
clone size: NA
D gene: NA
J gene: TRBJ1-3
CDR3 length: 13
CDR3 protein: CATSAGDGNTIYF
CDR3 DNA: TGTGCCACCAGCGCGGGAGATGGAAACACCATATATTTT